Below, 20 T cell receptor beta chains from the same sample are listed, as sequenced in a study of beta chain features in type 1 diabetes. Every bit of the isolated RNA underwent reverse transcription, so sequencing read expressed TCRB transcripts. Method: immunoSEQ multiplex PCR; TCRdb's copy keeps in-frame clones and lacks some. The repertoire includes 620,000 or so clones, around 15% of them detected once, and about 0.087% sits in the top ten. Sequencing input: naive CD4+ T cells from blood. The source of these receptors is a man aged 18 to 35 in good health.

The chain joins TRBV6-6 to TRBJ2-6; TRBD2 might be the D (5 bases). This CDR3 has 15 residues. Trimming removed 4 bases at V and 2 bases at J, with 9 bases between. Germline V CDR1 and CDR2: MNHNY, SVGAGI (reference sequence). CDR3 nucleotides: TGTGCCAGCAGTTTAGAGGGAACTGGGGCCAACGTCCTGACTTTC. Residues: CASSLEGTGANVLTF.

This clone turned up a few times. This sequence joins TRBV20-1 and TRBJ1-1; D might be TRBD1 (5 bases). From germline, CDR1 is DFQATT and CDR2 SNEGSKA (reference sequence). The length of the CDR3 is 11 residues. The V gene lost 5 bases and the J gene lost 4 bases, with 8 bases spanning the gap. DNA of the CDR3: TGCAGTGCTTCAGGGATCACTGAAGCTTTCTTT. It yields the protein CSASGITEAFF.

In its sample, this clone was seen a few times. CDR3 sequence (DNA): TGTGCCAGCTCCGGGGGCGCCCTAAACTATGGCTACACCTTC. It specifies CASSGGALNYGYTF. This sequence joins TRBV7-2 and TRBJ1-2; D may be TRBD1 (6 bases). The germline V gene encodes CDR1 SGHTA and CDR2 FQGNSA. Trimming took 8 bases from V and 2 from J, leaving 15 bases between them. The CDR3 loop spans 14 amino acids.

The J gene is TRBJ1-5, the V gene TRBV4-3; TRBD1 matches at 11 bases. Germline loops: CDR1 LGHNA, CDR2 YSLEER. V lost 4 bases and J lost 5; bases outside the gene matches: 13. CDR3 length: 18 residues. The CDR3 bases are TGCGCCAGCAGCCCCGTCCCCGGGACAGGGGGGCGACATCAGCCCCAGCATTTT. Translating it yields CASSPVPGTGGRHQPQHF.

J is TRBJ2-7 and V is TRBV9; 12 bases align to TRBD1. The CDR3 is 16 residues long. With 3 bases clipped from V and 3 bases from J, the junction kept 7 bases outside the gene matches. Germline assignment: CDR1 SGDLS and CDR2 YYNGEE. CDR3 in amino acids: CASSESGTGGYYEQYF. CDR3 nucleotides: TGTGCCAGCAGCGAATCCGGGACAGGGGGCTACTACGAGCAGTACTTC.

The chain joins TRBV11-2 to TRBJ2-7; D is undetermined. The V gene lost 1 base and the J gene lost 2 bases, with 18 bases spanning the gap. CDR1 and CDR2 from the germline V gene are SGHAT and FQNNGV. The CDR3 length is 17 residues. Here the CDR3 DNA reads TGTGCCAGCAGCTTAGTTAGTTGGGGAACTCTAACCTACGAGCAGTACTTC. This gives the protein CASSLVSWGTLTYEQYF.

The chain links TRBV7-9 to TRBJ2-7; TRBD2 might be the D (6 bases). CDR3 length equals 15 residues. Trimming pared 4 bases from V and 6 bases from J, leaving 19 bases between. CDR1 is SEHNR, CDR2 FQNEAQ, per germline (reference sequence). DNA for the CDR3: TGTGCCAGCAGCTCCTTGAGCGGGCCGACCCTCGAGCAGTACTTC. It yields the protein CASSSLSGPTLEQYF. The entire variable domain, with the rest obtained from reference TRBV7-9 and TRBJ2-7, is as follows: DTGVSQNPRHKITKRGQNVTFRCDPISEHNRLYWYRQTLGQGPEFLTYFQNEAQLEKSRLLSDRFSAERPKGSFSTLEIQRTEQGDSAMYLCASSSLSGPTLEQYFGPGTRLTVT.

This clone came up a few times. The gene calls are TRBV5-6 and TRBJ1-4; tentatively, D is TRBD1 (6 bases). The germline gives CDR1 SGHDT, CDR2 YYEEEE. V lost 1 base, J lost 6 bases, and 10 bases lay in between. The CDR3 sequence is 14 residues long. The CDR3 sequence is CASSLRGGYEKLFF. CDR3 DNA sequence: TGTGCCAGCAGCTTGCGAGGGGGATATGAAAAACTGTTTTTT.

The chain links TRBV2 to TRBJ1-2; unclear D gene. Per the germline V gene, CDR1 is SNHLY and CDR2 is FYNNEI. The CDR3 runs 14 residues. Between the trimmed V and J ends, which lost 5 bases and 4 bases, there was a span of 14 bases. The CDR3 reads CASSFLREFYGYTF. The DNA for the CDR3 is TGTGCCAGCAGTTTCCTCCGGGAGTTCTATGGCTACACCTTC.

This clone was picked up a small number of times. The J gene is TRBJ1-1, the V gene TRBV5-4; 8 bases match TRBD1. V shed 0 bases, J shed 2 bases, and the junction held 6 bases outside the gene matches. Per germline, CDR1 SGHNT and CDR2 YYREEE (reference sequence). The CDR3 spans 16 residues. DNA of the CDR3: TGTGCCAGCAGCTTGGACCAGGGGGCTTCCAACACTGAAGCTTTCTTT. This translates into CASSLDQGASNTEAFF.

V and J are TRBV4-2 and TRBJ2-5; 10 bases agree with TRBD2. This CDR3 has 16 residues. Germline V gene lookup returns CDR1 LGHNA and CDR2 YNFKEQ. Trimming took 3 bases from V and 2 from J; bases not matched to a gene: 6. CDR3 nucleotides: TGTGCCAGCAGCCATTCGGTAGCGGGGGGTCAAGAGACCCAGTACTTC. Encoded protein: CASSHSVAGGQETQYF.

With respect to this clone: This same CDR3 is encoded by further DNA sequences in the sample. The V and J genes are TRBV7-9 and TRBJ1-2, with 7 nucleotides matching TRBD1. The CDR3 runs 12 residues. The J segment lost 6 bases and the V segment lost 5 bases, leaving 3 bases of the junction unmatched. The germline gives CDR1 SEHNR, CDR2 FQNEAQ (reference sequence). The CDR3 DNA sequence: TGTGCCAGCAGCCGACAGGGTAATGGCTACACCTTC. Translating gives CASSRQGNGYTF.

The chain is built from TRBV4-2 and TRBJ2-3; D is ambiguous. With 7 bases removed from V and 4 bases from J, the gap between germline ends came to 18 bases. The CDR3 is made up of 15 amino acids. CDR1 is LGHNA, CDR2 YNFKEQ, per germline. The CDR3 nucleotides read TGTGCCAGCAACTCGGGTCTGGCCAAGTCAGATACGCAGTATTTT. Amino acid sequence: CASNSGLAKSDTQYF.

This clone was detected a few times. J is TRBJ1-6 and V is TRBV27; 7 bases align to TRBD1. CDR1 is MNHEY and CDR2 is SMNVEV in the germline V gene (reference sequence). CDR3 length equals 18 residues. Losses at the gene ends were 5 bases for V and 6 bases for J; bases not matched to a gene: 16. The CDR3 is CASSPDRAPNRVNSPLHF. The CDR3 region has the DNA TGTGCCAGCAGTCCCGACAGGGCCCCTAATAGGGTTAATTCACCCCTCCACTTT.

This clone has a handful of counts. The rearrangement links TRBV7-8 to TRBJ1-5; D unclear. V was clipped by 1 base and J by 1 base, with 11 bases between them. Germline assignment: CDR1 SGHVS and CDR2 FQNEAQ. CDR3 size: 16 residues. This CDR3 is CASSLDLRRSNQPQHF. The CDR3 DNA reads TGTGCCAGCAGCTTAGATTTACGGCGGAGCAATCAGCCCCAGCATTTT.

The rearrangement joins TRBV18 to TRBJ2-3; no firm D call. This CDR3 has 13 amino acids. Germline CDR1 is KGHSH and CDR2 is LQKENI. V lost 4 bases, J lost 2 bases, and 7 bases lay in between. The DNA for the CDR3 is TGTGCCAGCTCACAAGACTTCACAGATACGCAGTATTTT. Its translation: CASSQDFTDTQYF.

CDR3 nucleotide sequence: TGTGCCAGCAGTCCCAGACGGGAGGCCTACGAGCAGTACTTC. This sequence encodes CASSPRREAYEQYF. The chain carries TRBV7-2 and TRBJ2-7; 7 bases are shared with TRBD2. V lost 6 bases to trimming and J lost 2 bases; unmatched junction nucleotides: 7. Germline assignment: CDR1 SGHTA and CDR2 FQGNSA. CDR3 length: 14 amino acids. Looking up the rest from reference TRBV7-2 and TRBJ2-7 gives the full variable domain: GAGVSQSPSNKVTEKGKDVELRCDPISGHTALYWYRQSLGQGLEFLIYFQGNSAPDKSGLPSDRFSAERTGGSVSTLTIQRTQQEDSAVYLCASSPRREAYEQYFGPGTRLTVT.

The chain joins TRBV4-3 to TRBJ2-1; 12 bases agree with TRBD2. This CDR3 has 16 amino acids. Germline V gene lookup returns CDR1 LGHNA and CDR2 YSLEER. The trim removed 3 bases at V and 7 bases at J, leaving 7 bases unmatched. For the CDR3, the DNA is TGCGCCAGCAGCCATTTCTCTAGCGGGGGGGCGAATGAGCAGTTCTTC. It is translated as CASSHFSSGGANEQFF.

This clone has at least ten counts. V and J are TRBV23-1 and TRBJ2-7; perhaps TRBD1 as D (6 bases). TRBV23-1 is an ORF, with its function uncertain. There are 13 residues in the CDR3. Trimming cost V 0 bases and J 3 bases, with 6 bases left between them. This CDR3 is CASSQSTGYEQYF. The CDR3 DNA follows: TGCGCCAGCAGTCAATCGACAGGCTACGAGCAGTACTTC.

J is TRBJ2-7 and V is TRBV27; D gene unclear. Germline CDR1 and CDR2: MNHEY and SMNVEV (reference sequence). The CDR3 runs 13 residues. V was trimmed by 6 bases and J by 4 bases, leaving 13 bases between them. Written as DNA, the CDR3 is TGTGCCAGCAGCTCAATGAAAAAGTACGAGCAGTACTTC. This codes for CASSSMKKYEQYF.